The text below deals with one T cell receptor (beta chain). The antigen remains undetermined. TCRdb's copy holds only in-frame clones and misses some; the assay was immunoSEQ multiplex PCR. The sample includes about 43,000 clones, approximately 84% of them seen just once. The germline V and J ends were trimmed by 2 bases and 1 base, with 5 bases remaining between them. This CDR3 spans 13 amino acids. Germline V gene sequence: CDR1 SGHTA, CDR2 FQGNSA. Described time point: week 23, last vaccination. Each dose delivered 300 ug of mutant IDH1 20-mer peptide subcutaneously with imiquimod. This sample was taken from a study of a mutant IDH1 vaccine in newly diagnosed glioma.

The receptor comes from a woman aged 18-29 years with glioma. Some clones in this sample may be carry-over from other donors' samples. This material consisted of PBMCs, taken from a glioma patient whose treatment included an IDH1 peptide vaccine. The chain joins TRBV7-2 to TRBJ1-1; no clear D. The CDR3 region is CASSLLGNTEAFF. The CDR3 DNA follows: TGTGCCAGCAGCTTACTGGGGAACACTGAAGCTTTCTTT.